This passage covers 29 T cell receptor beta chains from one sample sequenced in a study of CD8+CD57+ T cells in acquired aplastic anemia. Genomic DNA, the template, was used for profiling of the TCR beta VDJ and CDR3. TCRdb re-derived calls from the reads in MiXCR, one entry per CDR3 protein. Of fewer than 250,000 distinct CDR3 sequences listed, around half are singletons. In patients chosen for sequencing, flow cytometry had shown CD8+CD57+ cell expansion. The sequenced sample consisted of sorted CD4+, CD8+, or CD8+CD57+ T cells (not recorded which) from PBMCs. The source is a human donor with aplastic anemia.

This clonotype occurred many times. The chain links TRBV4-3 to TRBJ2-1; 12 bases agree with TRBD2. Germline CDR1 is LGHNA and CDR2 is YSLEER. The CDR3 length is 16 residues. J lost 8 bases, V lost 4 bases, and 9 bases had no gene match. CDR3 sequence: CASSRGTSGRRYEQFF. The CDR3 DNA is TGCGCCAGCAGCCGGGGCACTAGCGGGAGGAGGTATGAGCAGTTCTTC.

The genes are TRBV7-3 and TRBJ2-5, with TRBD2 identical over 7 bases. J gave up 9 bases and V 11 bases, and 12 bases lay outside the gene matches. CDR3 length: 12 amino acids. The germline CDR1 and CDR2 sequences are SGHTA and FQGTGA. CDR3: CAGGGGTQPQYF. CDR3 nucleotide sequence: TGTGCCGGGGGGGGGGGGACTCAGCCCCAGTACTTC.

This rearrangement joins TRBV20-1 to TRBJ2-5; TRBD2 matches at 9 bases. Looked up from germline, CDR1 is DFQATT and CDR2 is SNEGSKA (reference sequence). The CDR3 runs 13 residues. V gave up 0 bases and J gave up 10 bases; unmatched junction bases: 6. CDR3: CSARDLTREGQYF. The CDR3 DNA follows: TGCAGTGCTAGAGATCTCACGCGGGAGGGCCAGTACTTC.

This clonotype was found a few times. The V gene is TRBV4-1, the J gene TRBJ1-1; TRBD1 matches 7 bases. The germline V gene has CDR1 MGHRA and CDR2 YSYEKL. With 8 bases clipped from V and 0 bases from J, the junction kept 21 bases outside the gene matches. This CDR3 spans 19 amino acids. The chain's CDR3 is CASRIATGAYIMMNTEAFF. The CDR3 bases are TGCGCCAGCCGAATTGCAACAGGGGCTTACATTATGATGAACACTGAAGCTTTCTTT.

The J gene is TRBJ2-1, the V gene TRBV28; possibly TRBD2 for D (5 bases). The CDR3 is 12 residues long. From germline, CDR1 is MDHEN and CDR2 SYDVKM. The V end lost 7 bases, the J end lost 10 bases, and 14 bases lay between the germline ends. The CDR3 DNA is TGTGCCAGCATGGGTAGGAGCGGCGAGCAGTTCTTC. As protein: CASMGRSGEQFF.

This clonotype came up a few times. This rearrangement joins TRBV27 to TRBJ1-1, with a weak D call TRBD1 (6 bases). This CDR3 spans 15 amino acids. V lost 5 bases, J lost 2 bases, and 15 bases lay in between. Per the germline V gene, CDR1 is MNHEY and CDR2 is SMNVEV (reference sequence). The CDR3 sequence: CASSQGHTINTEAFF. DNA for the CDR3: TGTGCCAGCAGTCAGGGACATACGATTAACACTGAAGCTTTCTTT.

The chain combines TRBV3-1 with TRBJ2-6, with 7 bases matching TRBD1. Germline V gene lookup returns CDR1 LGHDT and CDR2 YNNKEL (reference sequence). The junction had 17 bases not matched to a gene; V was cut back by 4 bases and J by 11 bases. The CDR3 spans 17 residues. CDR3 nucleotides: TGTGCCAGCAGCCCGCGGACAGGAACTTTACTGGTGGACGTCCTGACTTTC. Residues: CASSPRTGTLLVDVLTF.

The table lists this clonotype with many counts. The CDR3 DNA follows: TGTGCCAGCAGCCACCGGCTGGGCGGGTACTTTACGGGGACCCAGTACTTC. Its protein product is CASSHRLGGYFTGTQYF. This sequence joins TRBV11-2 and TRBJ2-5; D possibly corresponds to TRBD2 (5 bases). Germline CDR1 is SGHAT and CDR2 is FQNNGV. The CDR3 runs to 17 residues. The V and J ends lost 5 bases and 7 bases respectively, with 26 bases between them.

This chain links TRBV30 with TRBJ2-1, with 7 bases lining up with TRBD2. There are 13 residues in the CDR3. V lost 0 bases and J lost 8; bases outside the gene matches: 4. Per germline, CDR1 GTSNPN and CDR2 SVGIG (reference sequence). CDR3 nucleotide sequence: TGTGCCTGGAGTGTTGGGGAGGGCGATGAGCAGTTCTTC. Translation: CAWSVGEGDEQFF. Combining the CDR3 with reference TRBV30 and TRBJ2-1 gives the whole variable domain SQTIHQWPATLVQPVGSPLSLECTVEGTSNPNLYWYRQAAGRGLQLLFYSVGIGQISSEVPQNLSASRPQDRQFILSSKKLLLSDSGFYLCAWSVGEGDEQFFGPGTRLTVL.

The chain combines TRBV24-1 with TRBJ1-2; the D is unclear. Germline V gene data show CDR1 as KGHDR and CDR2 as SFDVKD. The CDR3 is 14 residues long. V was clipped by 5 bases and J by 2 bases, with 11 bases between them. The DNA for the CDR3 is TGTGCCACCAGTGCCCTCGACACCAACTATGGCTACACCTTC. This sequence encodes CATSALDTNYGYTF.

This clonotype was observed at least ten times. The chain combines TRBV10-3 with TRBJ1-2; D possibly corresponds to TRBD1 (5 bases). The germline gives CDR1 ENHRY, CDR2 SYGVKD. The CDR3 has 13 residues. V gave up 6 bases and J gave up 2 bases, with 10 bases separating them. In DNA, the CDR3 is TGTGCCATCAGGGAGACAGTCAACTATGGCTACACCTTC. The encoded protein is CAIRETVNYGYTF.

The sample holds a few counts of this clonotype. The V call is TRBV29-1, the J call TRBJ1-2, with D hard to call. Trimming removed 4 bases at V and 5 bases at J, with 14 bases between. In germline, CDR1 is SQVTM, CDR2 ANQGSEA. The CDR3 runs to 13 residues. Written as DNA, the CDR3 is TGCAGCGTTGTACAGCCTGATGGGTATGGCTACACCTTC. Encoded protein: CSVVQPDGYGYTF.

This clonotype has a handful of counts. This CDR3 reads CASSIERTAWSPLHF. The CDR3 nucleotides read TGTGCCAGTAGTATAGAGAGGACCGCTTGGTCACCCCTCCACTTT. The chain couples TRBV19 to TRBJ1-6; unclear D gene. Germline assignment: CDR1 LNHDA and CDR2 SQIVND (reference sequence). The CDR3 is made up of 15 amino acids. V shed 0 bases and J shed 10 bases, with 13 bases lying between them.

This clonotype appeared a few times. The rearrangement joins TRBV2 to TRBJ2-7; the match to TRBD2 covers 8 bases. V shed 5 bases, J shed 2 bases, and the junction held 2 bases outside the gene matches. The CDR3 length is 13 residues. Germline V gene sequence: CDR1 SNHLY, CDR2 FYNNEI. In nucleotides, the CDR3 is TGTGCCAGCAGTTGGACTAGCCCCTACGAGCAGTACGTC. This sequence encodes CASSWTSPYEQYV.

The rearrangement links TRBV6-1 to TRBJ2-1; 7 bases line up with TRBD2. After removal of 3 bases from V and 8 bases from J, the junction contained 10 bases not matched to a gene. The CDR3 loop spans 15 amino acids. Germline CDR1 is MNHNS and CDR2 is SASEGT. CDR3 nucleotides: TGTGCCAGCAGTGACAGGGCTGGGGAGGGCGATGAGCAGTTCTTC. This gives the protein CASSDRAGEGDEQFF.

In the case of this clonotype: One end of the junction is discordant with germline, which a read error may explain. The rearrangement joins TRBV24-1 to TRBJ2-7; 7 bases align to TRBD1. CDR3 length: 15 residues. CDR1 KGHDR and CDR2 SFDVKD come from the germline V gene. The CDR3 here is CATGDPGQADSEQYF. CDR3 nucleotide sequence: TGTGCCACCGGTGATCCAGGACAGGCAGACTCCGAGCAGTACTTC.

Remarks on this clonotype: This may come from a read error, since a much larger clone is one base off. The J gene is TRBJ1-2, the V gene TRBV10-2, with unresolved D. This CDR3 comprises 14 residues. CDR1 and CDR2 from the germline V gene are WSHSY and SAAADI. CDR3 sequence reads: CASRRGQQNYGYAF. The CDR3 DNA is TGCGCCAGCCGACGAGGGCAGCAAAACTATGGCTACGCCTTC.

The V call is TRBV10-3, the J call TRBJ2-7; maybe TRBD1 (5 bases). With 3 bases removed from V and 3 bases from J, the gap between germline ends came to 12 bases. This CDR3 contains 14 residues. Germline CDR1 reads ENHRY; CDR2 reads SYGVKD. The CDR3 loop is CAISEPGLSYEQYF. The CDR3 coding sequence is TGTGCCATCAGTGAACCAGGGTTGAGCTACGAGCAGTACTTC.

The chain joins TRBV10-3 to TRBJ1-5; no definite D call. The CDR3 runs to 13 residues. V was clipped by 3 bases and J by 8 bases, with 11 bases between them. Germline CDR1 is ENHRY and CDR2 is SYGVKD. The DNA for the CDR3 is TGTGCCATCAGTGAACCCGCTTTTGAGCCCCAGCATTTT. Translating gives CAISEPAFEPQHF.

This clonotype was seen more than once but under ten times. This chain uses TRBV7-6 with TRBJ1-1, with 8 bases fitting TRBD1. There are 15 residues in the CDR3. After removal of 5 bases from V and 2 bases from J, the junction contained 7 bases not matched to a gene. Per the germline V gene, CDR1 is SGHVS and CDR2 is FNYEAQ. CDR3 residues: CASSARTGTNTEAFF. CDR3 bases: TGTGCCAGCAGCGCCCGGACAGGGACAAACACTGAAGCTTTCTTT.

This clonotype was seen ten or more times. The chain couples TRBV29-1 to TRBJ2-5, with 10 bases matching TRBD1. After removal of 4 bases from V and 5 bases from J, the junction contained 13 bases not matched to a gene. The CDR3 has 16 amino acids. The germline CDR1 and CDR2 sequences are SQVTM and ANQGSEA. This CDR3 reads CSVVPGQGRAKETQYF. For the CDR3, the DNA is TGCAGCGTTGTCCCGGGACAGGGGAGGGCCAAGGAGACCCAGTACTTC.

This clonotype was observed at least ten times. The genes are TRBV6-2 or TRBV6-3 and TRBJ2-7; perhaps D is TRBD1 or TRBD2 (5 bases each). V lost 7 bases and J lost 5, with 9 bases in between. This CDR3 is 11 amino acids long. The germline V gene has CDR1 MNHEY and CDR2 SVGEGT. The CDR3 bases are TGTGCCAGCAATAGAGGGGACGAGCAGTACTTC. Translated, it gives CASNRGDEQYF.

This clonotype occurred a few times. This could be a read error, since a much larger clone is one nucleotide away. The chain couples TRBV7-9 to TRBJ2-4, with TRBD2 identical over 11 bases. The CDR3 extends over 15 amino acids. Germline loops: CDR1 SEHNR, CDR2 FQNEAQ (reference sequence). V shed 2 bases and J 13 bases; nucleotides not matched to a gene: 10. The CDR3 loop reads CASSLIAGGPGEQYF. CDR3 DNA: TGTGCCAGCAGCTTAATAGCGGGAGGGCCCGGTGAGCAGTACTTC.

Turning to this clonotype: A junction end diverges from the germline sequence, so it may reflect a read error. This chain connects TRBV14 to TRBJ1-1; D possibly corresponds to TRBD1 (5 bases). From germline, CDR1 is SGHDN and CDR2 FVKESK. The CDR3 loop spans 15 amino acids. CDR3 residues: CAGSHPGGRNTEAFF. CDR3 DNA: TGTGCCGGCAGCCACCCCGGGGGGAGGAACACTGAAGCCTTCTTT.

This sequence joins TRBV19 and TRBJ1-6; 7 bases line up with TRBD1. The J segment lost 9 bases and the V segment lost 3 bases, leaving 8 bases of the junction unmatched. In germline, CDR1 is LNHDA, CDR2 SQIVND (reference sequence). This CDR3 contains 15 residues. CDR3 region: CASSMYGTDISPLHF. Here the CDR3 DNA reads TGTGCCAGTAGTATGTACGGGACAGACATTTCACCCCTCCACTTT.

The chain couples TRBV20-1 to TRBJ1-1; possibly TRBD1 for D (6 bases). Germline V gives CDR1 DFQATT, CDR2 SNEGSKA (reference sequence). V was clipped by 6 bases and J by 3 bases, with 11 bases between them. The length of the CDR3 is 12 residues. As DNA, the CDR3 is TGCAGTGCCGTGAGGGGGGACACTGAAGCTTTCTTT. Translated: CSAVRGDTEAFF.

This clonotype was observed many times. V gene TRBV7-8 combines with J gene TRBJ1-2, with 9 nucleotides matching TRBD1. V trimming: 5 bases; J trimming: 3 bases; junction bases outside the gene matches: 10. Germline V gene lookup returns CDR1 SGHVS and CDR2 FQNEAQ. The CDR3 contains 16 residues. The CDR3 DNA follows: TGTGCCAGCAGCCAAACAGGGGGCGCTTCGGACTATGGCTACACCTTC. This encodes CASSQTGGASDYGYTF.

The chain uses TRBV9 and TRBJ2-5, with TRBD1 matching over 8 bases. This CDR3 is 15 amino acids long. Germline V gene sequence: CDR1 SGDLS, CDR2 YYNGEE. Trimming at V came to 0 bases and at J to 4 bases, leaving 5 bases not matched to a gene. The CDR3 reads CASSVEQGVRETQYF. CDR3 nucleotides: TGTGCCAGCAGCGTAGAACAGGGGGTCCGAGAGACCCAGTACTTC.

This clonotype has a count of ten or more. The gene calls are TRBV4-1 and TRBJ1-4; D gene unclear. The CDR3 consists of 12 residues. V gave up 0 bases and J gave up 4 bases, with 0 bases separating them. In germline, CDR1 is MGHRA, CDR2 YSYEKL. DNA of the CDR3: TGCGCCAGCAGCCAAGATAATGAAAAACTGTTTTTT. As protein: CASSQDNEKLFF.